The rows below give T cell receptor beta chains drawn from one sample of a study of radiation and T cells in renal cell carcinoma. Assay: immunoSEQ multiplex PCR; the TCRdb copy retains only in-frame clones and omits some. The data show approximately 140,000 clones, with around 89% seen just once and about 4.3% held by the top ten. The sequences come from blood, collected from a patient whose treatment included radiotherapy and nephrectomy. These receptors originate from a woman aged 70-85 years with renal cell carcinoma. CDR3s include the opening cysteine and the closing phenylalanine or tryptophan. A D gene is named only where the DNA matches it firmly. Not every row has a clone size; where given, it reads once, few, many or a size class.

length	size	J	D	V	CDR3	DNA
13	NA	TRBJ2-3	NA	TRBV11-3	CASSITGTGTQYF	TGTGCCAGCAGCATTACCGGGACTGGTACGCAGTATTTT
16	NA	TRBJ2-1	TRBD2	TRBV10-3	CAITRGLAGGPNEQFF	TGTGCCATAACCCGGGGGCTAGCGGGGGGGCCCAATGAGCAGTTCTTC
12	NA	TRBJ1-1	NA	TRBV19	CASIVSGTEAFF	TGTGCCAGTATTGTTTCTGGAACTGAAGCTTTCTTT
11	NA	TRBJ2-7	TRBD2	TRBV28	CASTGGYEQYF	TGTGCCAGCACGGGGGGATACGAGCAGTACTTC
11	NA	TRBJ2-5	NA	TRBV20-1	CSASVKETQYF	TGCAGTGCTAGCGTAAAAGAGACCCAGTACTTC
14	NA	TRBJ2-5	NA	TRBV4-1	CASSQVGPQETQYF	TGCGCCAGCAGCCAAGTAGGTCCCCAAGAGACCCAGTACTTC
17	once	TRBJ2-3	NA	TRBV4-2	CASSPYRSGLVTDTQYF	TGTGCCAGCAGCCCCTACCGCTCCGGACTTGTCACAGATACGCAGTATTTT
19	NA	TRBJ2-2	NA	TRBV4-2	CASSQERLAIGAGTGELFF	TGTGCCAGCAGCCAAGAGAGGCTAGCGATCGGGGCGGGCACCGGGGAGCTGTTTTTT
16	NA	TRBJ2-7	NA	TRBV27	CASSSILFGTPYEQYF	TGTGCCAGCAGTTCGATCCTCTTTGGGACACCCTACGAGCAGTACTTC
15	once	TRBJ1-6	NA	TRBV7-6	CASSPRGGADSPLHF	TGTGCCAGCAGCCCCCGGGGGGGCGCGGATTCACCCCTCCACTTT
17	NA	TRBJ2-3	NA	TRBV5-3	CARSPVGGPLSTDTQYF	TGTGCCAGAAGCCCCGTCGGGGGACCACTTAGCACAGATACGCAGTATTTT
15	NA	TRBJ1-6	NA	TRBV21-1	CATDRGQNYNSPLHF	TGTGCCACAGACAGGGGGCAAAACTATAATTCACCCCTCCACTTT
14	NA	TRBJ2-7	NA	TRBV7-2	CASSARVQTYEQYF	TGTGCCAGCAGCGCGAGGGTCCAAACCTACGAGCAGTACTTC
16	NA	TRBJ1-5	NA	TRBV28	CASTRPGTLGNQPQHF	TGTGCCAGCACTCGACCAGGGACTCTGGGCAATCAGCCCCAGCATTTT
11	NA	TRBJ2-3	NA	TRBV6-1	CASTAADTQYF	TGTGCCAGCACGGCAGCAGATACGCAGTATTTT
14	NA	TRBJ1-1	TRBD1	TRBV7-9	CASSTQTGGTEAFF	TGTGCCAGCAGCACCCAGACAGGGGGCACTGAAGCTTTCTTT
13	NA	TRBJ1-5	NA	TRBV2	CASRAGDGQPQHF	TGTGCCAGCAGGGCAGGGGACGGTCAGCCCCAGCATTTT
16	NA	TRBJ2-5	TRBD2	TRBV5-1	CASSVYDAGGQETQYF	TGCGCCAGCAGCGTCTACGACGCGGGGGGGCAAGAGACCCAGTACTTC
16	NA	TRBJ2-7	NA	TRBV4-1	CASSQVGSNGAYEQYF	TGCGCCAGCAGCCAAGTGGGGTCAAACGGGGCCTACGAGCAGTACTTC
16	NA	TRBJ1-1	TRBD1	TRBV30	CASTGGGGQGNTEAFF	TGTGCCTCGACAGGGGGCGGGGGTCAGGGGAACACTGAAGCTTTCTTT
15	few	TRBJ1-5	NA	TRBV19	CASSLQGKENQPQHF	TGTGCCAGTAGCCTCCAGGGGAAGGAGAATCAGCCCCAGCATTTT
14	few	TRBJ1-1	TRBD1	TRBV27	CASNRDRVGTEAFF	TGTGCCAGCAACCGGGACAGGGTGGGCACTGAAGCTTTCTTT
15	NA	TRBJ1-1	NA	TRBV28	CASTTQGKGGTEAFF	TGTGCCAGCACCACTCAAGGGAAAGGTGGAACTGAAGCTTTCTTT
15	NA	TRBJ1-4	NA	TRBV19	CASSMFLSTNEKLFF	TGTGCCAGTAGTATGTTCCTATCAACTAATGAAAAACTGTTTTTT
16	NA	TRBJ1-1	TRBD1	TRBV9	CASSSGQGPFGTEAFF	TGTGCCAGCAGCTCGGGACAGGGGCCTTTCGGCACTGAAGCTTTCTTT
14	NA	TRBJ1-2	NA	TRBV7-9	CATSQGHFDYGYTF	TGTGCCACCTCTCAGGGACACTTTGACTATGGCTACACCTTC
16	NA	TRBJ1-2	TRBD1	TRBV30	CAWSVLRTGGIYGYTF	TGTGCCTGGAGTGTACTTAGGACAGGGGGCATCTATGGCTACACCTTC
17	NA	TRBJ2-2	TRBD2	TRBV4-2	CASSQGGGAILAGELFF	TGTGCCAGCAGCCAAGGGGGAGGGGCCATTCTCGCCGGGGAGCTGTTTTTT
17	once	TRBJ1-6	NA	TRBV9	CASSVESGGAANSPLHF	TGTGCCAGCAGCGTAGAGTCGGGAGGGGCGGCCAATTCACCCCTCCACTTT
14	once	TRBJ2-2	NA	TRBV7-7	CASSLTRGTGELFF	TGTGCTAGCAGCTTAACCAGAGGCACCGGGGAGCTGTTTTTT
14	NA	TRBJ2-7	TRBD2	TRBV6-6	CASSLKAGRYEQYF	TGTGCCAGCAGTTTGAAAGCGGGGCGGTACGAGCAGTACTTC
15	once	TRBJ1-2	NA	TRBV7-9	CASTPSHIFNYGYTF	TGTGCCAGCACCCCATCACATATATTTAACTATGGCTACACCTTC
16	NA	TRBJ2-1	TRBD1	TRBV27	CASSPRQGARNYEQFF	TGTGCCAGCAGTCCCCGACAGGGGGCGCGAAATTATGAGCAGTTCTTC
15	once	TRBJ1-5	TRBD1	TRBV6-5	CASSMTGFSNQPQHF	TGTGCCAGCAGTATGACAGGGTTTAGCAATCAGCCCCAGCATTTT
14	NA	TRBJ1-2	TRBD1	TRBV29-1	CSVADRGLVYGYTF	TGCAGCGTTGCTGACAGGGGGCTTGTCTATGGCTACACCTTC
15	NA	TRBJ1-4	TRBD1	TRBV7-9	CASSSLTGEGEKLFF	TGTGCCAGCAGCTCCCTGACAGGGGAGGGTGAAAAACTGTTTTTT
13	NA	TRBJ1-1	NA	TRBV19	CASRSRGNTEAFF	TGTGCCAGTAGATCTAGGGGGAACACTGAAGCTTTCTTT
13	NA	TRBJ1-2	NA	TRBV2	CASGAGGGYGYTF	TGTGCCAGCGGGGCGGGGGGCGGCTATGGCTACACCTTC
13	NA	TRBJ2-7	NA	TRBV7-2	CASSSGLYYEQYF	TGTGCCAGCAGCTCGGGACTTTACTACGAGCAGTACTTC
14	NA	TRBJ2-3	NA	TRBV5-4	CASSPEPYTDTQYF	TGTGCCAGCAGCCCGGAGCCCTACACAGATACGCAGTATTTT
13	NA	TRBJ1-2	NA	TRBV6-5	CASSVQIFYGYTF	TGTGCCAGCAGTGTACAGATTTTTTATGGCTACACCTTC